Below, one T cell receptor (beta chain) is given with its context. Its antigen is undetermined. The data belong to a study of CD8 T cells in Susac syndrome. Findings and limits, study-wide: The study conceded that relatively few individuals underwent its TCR sequencing and HLA analysis.

Random hexamers were used to reverse transcribe 0.5 to 1 ug of RNA. Amplification of TCR beta CDR3 spanned 54 Vbeta and 13 Jbeta via immunoSEQ multiplex PCR. TCRdb passed the immunoSEQ multiplex PCR reads through MiXCR, listing each CDR3 protein once. The data contain 60,000 to 75,000 distinct CDR3 sequences, just under 95% of them seen just once; the ten biggest clones take up about 0.25%. The CDR3 totals 17 residues. V was clipped by 0 bases and J by 4 bases, with 18 bases between them. The germline V gene encodes CDR1 LGHNA and CDR2 YNFKEQ. The clonotype was recovered from a human donor in good health. The chain uses TRBV4-2 and TRBJ2-5, with D possibly being TRBD2 (7 bases). Sequenced input: CD8+ T cells from PBMCs. As DNA, the CDR3 is TGTGCCAGCAGCCAAGAGGCGACCGGGGGCGGGGGAGAGACCCAGTACTTC. This gives the protein CASSQEATGGGGETQYF.